This passage covers 13 T cell receptor beta chains from one sample sequenced in a study of Ad26.COV2.S vaccination and SARS-CoV-2 variants. Here immunoSEQ multiplex PCR was the method, and the copy in TCRdb shows in-frame clones only, minus some. Of 300,000 to 400,000 clones listed, roughly nine tenths are singletons. The material was peripheral blood, obtained after recovery from COVID-19. These TCRs come from a human donor who had recovered from COVID-19.

This rearrangement joins TRBV9 to TRBJ1-6; weak D call: TRBD1 (5 bases). V gave up 3 bases and J gave up 6 bases, with 10 bases separating them. CDR3 length equals 14 residues. Germline V gives CDR1 SGDLS, CDR2 YYNGEE. CDR3 DNA: TGTGCCAGCAGCGCCAGGGTGGCTAATTCACCCCTCCACTTT. Its translation is CASSARVANSPLHF.

This chain uses TRBV5-1 with TRBJ1-1, with D hard to call. V dropped 2 bases and J dropped 0 bases, with 8 bases sitting between them. Germline V CDR1 and CDR2: SGHRS, YFSETQ. CDR3 size: 14 residues. This CDR3 is CASSFVSVNTEAFF. The CDR3 DNA is TGCGCCAGCAGCTTTGTTTCAGTGAACACTGAAGCTTTCTTT.

The rearrangement links TRBV7-9 to TRBJ2-1; D ambiguous. Germline V lookup: CDR1 SEHNR, CDR2 FQNEAQ (reference sequence). The germline V and J ends were trimmed by 11 bases and 7 bases, with 6 bases remaining between them. This CDR3 contains 9 residues. The DNA of the CDR3 is TGTGCCGAGGATAATGAGCAGTTCTTC. Translating it yields CAEDNEQFF. The whole variable domain, remainder taken from reference TRBV7-9 and TRBJ2-1, is DTGVSQNPRHKITKRGQNVTFRCDPISEHNRLYWYRQTLGQGPEFLTYFQNEAQLEKSRLLSDRFSAERPKGSFSTLEIQRTEQGDSAMYLCAEDNEQFFGPGTRLTVL.

The chain combines TRBV3-1 (or the pseudogene TRBV3-2) with TRBJ2-2; TRBD2 might be the D (7 bases). The V end was cut by 7 bases, the J end by 1 base, with 13 bases between. Germline-derived CDR1 and CDR2 are LGHDT and YNNKEL (reference sequence). The CDR3 length is 15 residues. CDR3: CASKLGGRNTGELFF. CDR3 sequence (DNA): TGTGCCAGCAAATTGGGGGGGCGGAACACCGGGGAGCTGTTTTTT.

The chain joins TRBV19 to TRBJ2-3; D perhaps matches TRBD2 (5 bases). Trimming removed 1 base from V and 10 bases from J, with 15 bases in between. CDR1 and CDR2 from the germline V gene are LNHDA and SQIVND (reference sequence). The CDR3 consists of 14 residues. The CDR3 DNA is TGTGCCAGTAGTATAGCTCCCAGCTCGGGATCGCAGTATTTT. This translates into CASSIAPSSGSQYF.

The V gene is TRBV10-3, the J gene TRBJ1-1; D gene ambiguous. V was clipped by 2 bases and J by 1 base, with 8 bases between them. Germline CDR1 reads ENHRY; CDR2 reads SYGVKD. This CDR3 has 14 amino acids. CDR3 sequence reads: CAISEGPKNTEAFF. The CDR3 nucleotides read TGTGCCATCAGTGAGGGGCCAAAGAACACTGAAGCTTTCTTT.

This clone was seen more than once but under ten times. The junction and the germline gene differ at one end; a read error may be behind it. The chain carries TRBV4-2 and TRBJ1-2; D not certain. Germline V gene sequence: CDR1 LGHNA, CDR2 YNFKEQ. The CDR3 loop spans 14 amino acids. The CDR3: CASSQEATNYDYTF. The CDR3 nucleotides are TGTGCCAGCAGCCAAGAGGCAACTAACTATGACTACACCTTC.

V and J are TRBV27 and TRBJ2-3; D ambiguous. CDR3 size: 18 residues. Germline V lookup: CDR1 MNHEY, CDR2 SMNVEV (reference sequence). V gave up 3 bases and J gave up 1 base, with 20 bases separating them. The CDR3 sequence is CASSFTTAKTQGTDTQYF. CDR3 nucleotides: TGTGCCAGCAGTTTTACAACAGCGAAAACGCAGGGCACAGATACGCAGTATTTT.

The J gene is TRBJ2-1, the V gene TRBV6-2 or TRBV6-3; TRBD1 might be the D (6 bases). The germline V gene has CDR1 MNHEY and CDR2 SVGEGT. CDR3 length: 12 amino acids. Trimming removed 6 bases from V and 6 bases from J, with 9 bases in between. This chain's CDR3 is CASSLQGNEQFF. DNA of the CDR3: TGTGCCAGCAGCCTACAGGGCAATGAGCAGTTCTTC.

The chain carries TRBV11-2 and TRBJ1-1; 9 positions match TRBD1. Per germline, CDR1 SGHAT and CDR2 FQNNGV. The CDR3 length is 17 residues. Losses at the gene ends were 2 bases for V and 5 bases for J; bases not matched to a gene: 12. The DNA for the CDR3 is TGTGCCAGCAGCTTACGTAGACAGGGGGTTTCGGAGACTGAAGCTTTCTTT. Amino acid sequence: CASSLRRQGVSETEAFF.

The V gene is TRBV11-2, the J gene TRBJ2-7; 8 bases match TRBD1. V lost 3 bases and J lost 7; bases outside the gene matches: 11. The CDR3 covers 15 residues. Looked up from germline, CDR1 is SGHAT and CDR2 is FQNNGV. The CDR3 region has the DNA TGTGCCAGCAGCTTCGGACAGGGCCCTGTTGGGGAGCAGTACTTC. Residues: CASSFGQGPVGEQYF.

The chain has TRBV15 and TRBJ2-4, with D possibly matching TRBD1 (6 bases). CDR3 size: 15 residues. Trimming stripped 5 bases from V and 6 bases from J, with 17 bases between. Germline CDR1 and CDR2: LNHNV and YYDKDF (reference sequence). The CDR3 protein is CATSELQGVGNIQYF. The CDR3 DNA reads TGTGCCACCAGCGAACTACAGGGAGTGGGAAACATTCAGTACTTC.

The J gene is TRBJ2-7, the V gene TRBV28; 9 nucleotides match TRBD1. V lost 5 bases, J lost 1 base, and 9 bases stayed unmatched. The CDR3 loop spans 16 amino acids. From germline, CDR1 is MDHEN and CDR2 SYDVKM. CDR3 bases: TGTGCCAGCAGTGCGATTCCGGGACAGGGTTCCTACGAGCAGTACTTC. The encoded protein is CASSAIPGQGSYEQYF.